This T cell receptor (beta chain) was identified in a study of blood T cell repertoires in COVID-19. About the research overall: The origin of the acute and convalescent COVID-19 samples was the United States, Italy and Spain. Sample material is recorded as cDNA or gDNA derived from T cells, B-cell-depleted T cells, or PBMCs.

Original data processing: Amplification of reference gene primers provided the estimated nucleated cell counts. Sequencing used immunoSEQ multiplex PCR; TCRdb keeps in-frame clones, though not all of them. V and J calls and clone size are as listed in that table; D and trimming were resolved from the DNA. The sample consists of around 210,000 clones, approximately 86% of them appearing once. V lost 4 bases and J lost 0, with 13 bases in between. The CDR3 covers 15 residues. Per germline, CDR1 GTSNPN and CDR2 SVGIG (reference sequence). The chain employs TRBV30 and TRBJ2-1; a possible D gene is TRBD2 (5 bases). This receptor was obtained from a man younger than 35 with active or convalescent COVID-19. The sample consisted of peripheral blood. Written as DNA, the CDR3 is TGTGCCTGGATAGAGGGAATCGGCTCCTACAATGAGCAGTTCTTC. Translated, it gives CAWIEGIGSYNEQFF.